The 21 T cell receptor beta chains given below trace back to one sample, sequenced in a study of CD8+CD57+ T cells in acquired aplastic anemia. TCR beta VDJ and CDR3 profiling used genomic DNA as template. One entry per CDR3 protein results from TCRdb running MiXCR on the reads. The sample records hundreds of thousands of distinct CDR3 sequences, 45% to 65% being singletons. What was sequenced was sorted CD4+, CD8+, or CD8+CD57+ T cells (not recorded which) from PBMCs. These receptor sequences come from a human donor with severe aplastic anemia or a healthy control (not recorded which).

This clonotype was seen a handful of times. The conserved closing phenylalanine or tryptophan is absent in this CDR3, likely reflecting a read error. The chain couples TRBV5-1 to TRBJ2-5; TRBD1 matches at 7 bases. The CDR3 is 14 residues long. The junction had 4 bases not matched to a gene; V was cut back by 4 bases and J by 1 base. CDR1 and CDR2 (germline): SGHRS, YFSETQ. The CDR3 is CASSQGTAQETQYS. The CDR3, as DNA: TGCGCCAGCAGCCAAGGGACAGCCCAAGAGACCCAGTACTCC.

The gene calls are TRBV5-1 and TRBJ2-7, with TRBD1 matching 7 bases. V dropped 4 bases and J dropped 2; count of bases not matched to a gene: 6. This CDR3 has 14 amino acids. From germline, CDR1 is SGHRS and CDR2 YFSETQ. The CDR3 DNA reads TGCGCCAGCAGCCTGACCGGGACAGCCTACGAGCAGTACTTC. It codes for CASSLTGTAYEQYF.

This chain joins TRBV12-3 or TRBV12-4 and TRBJ2-2; D possibly corresponds to TRBD1 (6 bases). This CDR3 contains 13 residues. V lost 4 bases and J lost 6, with 9 bases in between. The CDR3 loop reads CASSSGQPGELFF. CDR3 nucleotide sequence: TGTGCCAGCAGTTCCGGACAGCCCGGGGAGCTGTTTTTT.

The chain recombines TRBV2 with TRBJ1-1; the D gene is possibly TRBD1 (5 bases). CDR1 and CDR2 from the germline V gene are SNHLY and FYNNEI. The CDR3 runs 14 residues. The germline V and J ends were trimmed by 1 base and 5 bases, with 11 bases remaining between them. CDR3 bases: TGTGCCAGCAGTGAAGATCCCGGGGGGACTGAAGCTTTCTTT. Translating gives CASSEDPGGTEAFF.

The V and J genes are TRBV11-2 and TRBJ2-2, with 9 bases fitting TRBD1. There are 15 residues in the CDR3. V gave up 6 bases and J gave up 6 bases; unmatched junction bases: 8. From germline, CDR1 is SGHAT and CDR2 FQNNGV. CDR3 in DNA: TGTGCCAGCAGTTCCGGGACAGGGTGGTCCGGGGAGCTGTTTTTT. Translation: CASSSGTGWSGELFF. The full variable domain, its missing parts supplied by reference TRBV11-2 and TRBJ2-2, is EAGVAQSPRYKIIEKRQSVAFWCNPISGHATLYWYQQILGQGPKLLIQFQNNGVVDDSQLPKDRFSAERLKGVDSTLKIQPAKLEDSAVYLCASSSGTGWSGELFFGEGSRLTVL.

Comments on this clonotype: Given a much more abundant clone one base away, this may be a read error. The chain is built from TRBV7-2 and TRBJ2-5; TRBD2 matches at 8 bases. Losses at the gene ends were 2 bases for V and 6 bases for J; bases not matched to a gene: 14. The length of the CDR3 is 17 residues. The germline V gene has CDR1 SGHTA and CDR2 FQGNSA. The CDR3 DNA reads TGTGCCAGCAGCTTACGGGGGGGGGTGTTTAGGGAACAGACCCAGTACTTC. Translated, it gives CASSLRGGVFREQTQYF.

CDR3 sequence reads: CATSRDTGGRKAFF. The CDR3 DNA sequence: TGTGCCACCAGCAGAGATACTGGGGGAAGGAAGGCTTTCTTT. The chain combines TRBV15 with TRBJ1-1; tentative D call: TRBD1 (5 bases). Trimming took off 0 bases at V and 11 bases at J, with 16 bases between the two ends. This CDR3 has 14 residues. Germline CDR1 is LNHNV and CDR2 is YYDKDF (reference sequence).

CDR3 residues: CAGGVGNTEAFF. CDR3 nucleotide sequence: TGTGCCGGCGGTGTAGGGAACACTGAAGCTTTCTTT. The V call is TRBV5-4, the J call TRBJ1-1; no reliable D call. The V gene lost 10 bases and the J gene lost 1 base, with 11 bases spanning the gap. The germline V gene has CDR1 SGHNT and CDR2 YYREEE (reference sequence). CDR3 length equals 12 residues.

This clonotype was observed a few times. It may be a read error: a sequence one base away is much more abundant. This sequence joins TRBV6-6 and TRBJ1-1, with TRBD1 identical over 7 bases. The CDR3 sequence is 12 residues long. CDR1 and CDR2 from the germline V gene are MNHNY and SVGAGI (reference sequence). The CDR3 region is CAGRDRQGEAFF. The CDR3 DNA sequence: TGTGCCGGCAGGGACCGACAGGGTGAAGCTTTCTTT.

V and J are TRBV20-1 and TRBJ1-5, with TRBD1 identical over 9 bases. The CDR3 is made up of 15 amino acids. Germline-derived CDR1 and CDR2 are DFQATT and SNEGSKA (reference sequence). After removal of 2 bases from V and 11 bases from J, the junction contained 13 bases not matched to a gene. CDR3 sequence reads: CSARPDNRDRGAQHF. CDR3 nucleotide sequence: TGCAGTGCTAGACCGGACAACCGAGACAGGGGGGCCCAGCATTTT.

This clonotype was recorded at least ten times. This chain connects TRBV5-6 to TRBJ2-7, with 7 bases lining up with TRBD2. This CDR3 has 15 amino acids. Germline-derived CDR1 and CDR2 are SGHDT and YYEEEE. V lost 2 bases to trimming and J lost 0 bases; unmatched junction nucleotides: 5. The CDR3 loop is CASSFAGVHSYEQYF. CDR3 bases: TGTGCCAGCAGCTTTGCGGGGGTGCACTCCTACGAGCAGTACTTC.

V usage is TRBV24-1 and J usage is TRBJ2-1, with 9 bases identical to TRBD1. CDR1 and CDR2 (germline): KGHDR, SFDVKD. Unmatched junction bases numbered 10, after V lost 2 bases and J lost 6 bases. The CDR3 has 17 amino acids. DNA for the CDR3: TGTGCCACCAGTGATTCTCCTGGACAGGGGCAGAGCAATGAGCAGTTCTTC. As protein: CATSDSPGQGQSNEQFF.

The V gene is TRBV18, the J gene TRBJ1-1; TRBD1 matches 9 bases. CDR1 and CDR2 from the germline V gene are KGHSH and LQKENI. This CDR3 contains 14 residues. V was clipped by 6 bases and J by 4 bases; unmatched bases: 6. The chain's CDR3 is CASSGTGRATEAFF. Here the CDR3 DNA reads TGTGCCAGCTCCGGGACAGGGAGGGCCACTGAAGCTTTCTTT.

This clonotype was counted many times. The V gene is TRBV30, the J gene TRBJ2-1; 11 nucleotides align to TRBD2. The V gene's germline CDR1 is GTSNPN and CDR2 SVGIG (reference sequence). With 4 bases clipped from V and 3 bases from J, the junction kept 5 bases outside the gene matches. CDR3 length: 15 amino acids. The CDR3 DNA reads TGTGCCTGGACTATGGGACTAGCGGTCTACAATGAGCAGTTCTTC. It yields the protein CAWTMGLAVYNEQFF.

This clonotype was observed at least ten times. V and J are TRBV6-2 or TRBV6-3 and TRBJ2-3; D not resolved. Per germline, CDR1 MNHEY and CDR2 SVGEGT. The V and J ends lost 5 bases and 1 base respectively, with 4 bases between them. This CDR3 comprises 12 residues. CDR3 nucleotide sequence: TGTGCCAGCAGTAGGCGCACAGATACGCAGTATTTT. Translating gives CASSRRTDTQYF.

The V gene is TRBV28, the J gene TRBJ2-5; D is unclear. V was cut by 5 bases and J by 5 bases, with 12 bases left in between. The CDR3 totals 13 residues. The germline V gene encodes CDR1 MDHEN and CDR2 SYDVKM. The CDR3 bases are TGTGCCAGCAGTATTACATTTGGGGAGACCCAGTACTTC. Translated, it gives CASSITFGETQYF.

On this clonotype: At one boundary the junction diverges from the germline segment, which might be a read error. The V gene is TRBV5-1, the J gene TRBJ1-1, with TRBD1 matching 7 bases. Germline V gives CDR1 SGHRS, CDR2 YFSETQ. The CDR3 contains 12 residues. The CDR3 sequence: CASSLRDRVAFF. The CDR3 DNA reads TGTGCCAGCAGCTTGAGAGACAGGGTAGCTTTCTTT.

This clonotype was seen only a few times. The junction differs from germline at one of its ends, possibly a read error. This rearrangement joins TRBV24-1 to TRBJ2-1; possible D gene TRBD2, 5 bases. The CDR3 has 13 amino acids. The germline V gene encodes CDR1 KGHDR and CDR2 SFDVKD. The chain's CDR3 is CATSLDSFNEQFF. Written as DNA, the CDR3 is TGTGCCACCAGTTTGGACTCCTTCAATGAGCAGTTCTTC.

CDR3 bases: TGTGCCAGCAGCTTAACTGGTGTGGGGTCCTATAATTCACCCCTCCACTTT. It encodes CASSLTGVGSYNSPLHF. The chain joins TRBV7-3 to TRBJ1-6; D is unresolved. The CDR3 runs 17 residues. With 0 bases removed from V and 1 base from J, the gap between germline ends came to 10 bases. The germline V gene has CDR1 SGHTA and CDR2 FQGTGA. The full variable domain, its missing parts supplied by reference TRBV7-3 and TRBJ1-6, is GAGVSQTPSNKVTEKGKYVELRCDPISGHTALYWYRQSLGQGPEFLIYFQGTGAADDSGLPNDRFFAVRPEGSVSTLKIQRTERGDSAVYLCASSLTGVGSYNSPLHFGNGTRLTVT.

This clonotype was recorded at least ten times. The chain combines TRBV19 with TRBJ1-1, with D perhaps matching TRBD1 (5 bases). This CDR3 has 13 amino acids. V gave up 7 bases and J gave up 5 bases, with 14 bases separating them. Germline V lookup: CDR1 LNHDA, CDR2 SQIVND (reference sequence). Written as DNA, the CDR3 is TGTGCCAGTAAGAGGCAGGGTGGGACTGAAGCTTTCTTT. Its translation is CASKRQGGTEAFF. The variable domain in full, with the rest retrieved from reference TRBV19 and TRBJ1-1, is DGGITQSPKYLFRKEGQNVTLSCEQNLNHDAMYWYRQDPGQGLRLIYYSQIVNDFQKGDIAEGYSVSREKKESFPLTVTSAQKNPTAFYLCASKRQGGTEAFFGQGTRLTVV.

This chain links TRBV19 with TRBJ1-5, with D possibly TRBD1 on 6 matching bases. This CDR3 is 17 amino acids long. V was clipped by 5 bases and J by 6 bases, with 23 bases between them. Germline V gene data show CDR1 as LNHDA and CDR2 as SQIVND (reference sequence). Here the CDR3 DNA reads TGTGCCAGTAGTTCACACTCGGGGGGGCGAAGGGTTCAGCCCCAGCATTTT. Protein product: CASSSHSGGRRVQPQHF.